Listed below are T cell receptor beta chains from one sample, sequenced in a study of cytomegalovirus exposure and HLA in healthy donors. The table came from immunoSEQ multiplex PCR; TCRdb's copy has only in-frame clones and leaves some out. The repertoire holds roughly 73,000 clones, with 75% to 80% as singletons. What was sequenced was PBMCs. These receptors were collected from a man aged 40-49 years in good health and CMV-seronegative. Both conserved end residues are part of each CDR3. Fields, in order: clone size, V gene, J gene, D gene, CDR3 DNA, CDR3 protein. D genes are given only for firm matches. Clone size is not always given. Where it is, it says once, few, many or a class for expanded clones.

NA	TRBV5-1	TRBJ2-5	TRBD2	TGCGCCAGCAGCTTGGCTAGCGGGCTCGAGACCCAGTACTTC	CASSLASGLETQYF
NA	TRBV7-6	TRBJ1-5	NA	TGTGCCAGCAGCCCAAATAGCAATCAGCCCCAGCATTTT	CASSPNSNQPQHF
once	TRBV7-2	TRBJ1-5	NA	TGTGCCAGCAGCCCTAGTAGCAATCAGCCCCAGCATTTT	CASSPSSNQPQHF
few	TRBV7-9	TRBJ2-7	NA	TGTGCCAGCAGCTTAGGTCGGGCCAGGGGCTACGAGCAGTACTTC	CASSLGRARGYEQYF
NA	TRBV29-1	TRBJ1-1	NA	TGCAGCGTTGAGGATACCGCCAGGGCTGAAGCTTTCTTT	CSVEDTARAEAFF
NA	TRBV10-1	TRBJ1-1	NA	TGCGCCAGCCCAATTGTAGGACCACACCCAGGGGACACTGAAGCTTTCTTT	CASPIVGPHPGDTEAFF
NA	TRBV5-6	TRBJ1-6	NA	TGTGCCAGCAGCTTGGCACGGGGTGCGAGCTCCTATAATTCACCCCTCCACTTT	CASSLARGASSYNSPLHF
NA	TRBV6-5	TRBJ2-7	NA	TGTGCCAGCAGTTACGGGCCCAACGAGCAGTACTTC	CASSYGPNEQYF
NA	TRBV30	TRBJ1-2	TRBD1	TGTGCCTGGAGTGTTGGAGGGGGCAATGGCTACACCTTC	CAWSVGGGNGYTF
NA	TRBV6-5	TRBJ1-4	NA	TGTGCCAGCAGCTCGCCAGGGATAAATGAAAAACTGTTTTTT	CASSSPGINEKLFF
NA	TRBV7-8	TRBJ1-2	TRBD1	TGTGCCAGCAGCTTAAGGAGAACCGGGACAGACTATGGCTACACCTTC	CASSLRRTGTDYGYTF
NA	TRBV7-3	TRBJ1-3	TRBD1	TGTGCCAGCAGCTTATTTTCCCCGTTGACAGGGTCAGGAAACACCATATATTTT	CASSLFSPLTGSGNTIYF
NA	TRBV7-6	TRBJ2-7	NA	TGTGCCAGCAGCTTAGCGGGCAACTACGAGCAGTACTTC	CASSLAGNYEQYF
few	TRBV5-1	TRBJ2-2	TRBD2	TGCGCCAGCAGCTCCACTAGCGGGGGTTTGTTCGGGGAGCTGTTTTTT	CASSSTSGGLFGELFF
NA	TRBV6-5	TRBJ2-7	NA	TGTGCCAGCAGCAACGCCGGGGGGCCTACCTACGAGCAGTACTTC	CASSNAGGPTYEQYF
few	TRBV6-1	TRBJ2-7	NA	TGTGCCAGCAGTGAAAGCGGTACCTACGAGCAGTACTTC	CASSESGTYEQYF
NA	TRBV19	TRBJ1-1	NA	TGTGCCAGTAGTATGATAAGGGGTGGCAGGGCGCAGGCTGAAGCTTTCTTT	CASSMIRGGRAQAEAFF
NA	TRBV11-2	TRBJ1-6	TRBD1	TGTGCCAGCACCAACCGGGACAGGGGGCGAAATTCACCCCTCCACTTT	CASTNRDRGRNSPLHF
few	TRBV6-5	TRBJ1-1	NA	TGTGCCAGCAGACGACAGAAGGACACTGAATCTTTCTTC	CASRRQKDTESFF
NA	TRBV10-1	TRBJ2-2	TRBD1	TGCGCCAGCAGTCCGATGGTCGGACAGGGAAACACCGGGGAGCTGTTTTTT	CASSPMVGQGNTGELFF
NA	TRBV7-2	TRBJ1-5	NA	TGTGCCAGCAGCTTATTCCGGCATTTT	CASSLFRHF
NA	TRBV7-3	TRBJ2-5	TRBD2	TGTGCCAGCAGCCCCGGGACTAGCGGGGGACTTGGGGAGACCCAGTACTTC	CASSPGTSGGLGETQYF
NA	TRBV6-5	TRBJ1-5	NA	TGTGCCAGCAGTTACCAACAGGGTCTCAATCAGCCCCAGCATTTT	CASSYQQGLNQPQHF
NA	TRBV11-3	TRBJ1-2	TRBD1	TGTGCCAGCAGCCAGGGACAGGCGTATGGCTACACCTTC	CASSQGQAYGYTF
once	TRBV18	TRBJ2-3	TRBD2	TGTGCCAGCTCACTTCAAGCGGGGGGACGCACAGATACGCAGTATTTT	CASSLQAGGRTDTQYF
NA	TRBV6-5	TRBJ1-1	NA	TGTGCCAGCAGCCGGGACTGGAACACTGAAGCTTTCTTT	CASSRDWNTEAFF
NA	TRBV10-3	TRBJ1-5	TRBD1	TGTGCCATCAGTGACGGACAGGGCTTGTATCAGCCCCAGCATTTT	CAISDGQGLYQPQHF
NA	TRBV29-1	TRBJ1-5	TRBD1	TGCAGCGTTGCCGGGACAGGGGGTGGCAACAATCAGCCCCAGCATTTT	CSVAGTGGGNNQPQHF
few	TRBV4-1	TRBJ2-1	NA	TGCGCCAGCAGCGGAGAGTACAATGAGCAGTTCTTC	CASSGEYNEQFF
NA	TRBV6-5	TRBJ1-5	NA	TGTGCCAGCAGTCTCCTAGGCAATGGCAATCAGCCCCAGCATTTT	CASSLLGNGNQPQHF
NA	TRBV7-2	TRBJ2-7	NA	TGTGCCAGCAGCATGCAGGGAAACTCCTACGAGCAGTACTTC	CASSMQGNSYEQYF
NA	TRBV4-2	TRBJ1-2	NA	TGTGCCAGCAGCCAAACTCAGGTGAACTATGGCTACACCTTC	CASSQTQVNYGYTF